This entry concerns a single TCR beta chain. The antigen it recognizes is unknown. Within one base of it there is no much larger clone, and no base qualities were kept. Libraries came from RACE. Sequencing relied on a NextSeq 500. During library preparation, unique molecular identifiers were attached to individual cDNA molecules so that TCRs could be counted in a quantitative, reproducible way. Both TCR alpha and TCR beta chains were sequenced from each blood RNA sample. The paper's data handling went like this. Samples had a median of about 96,000 TCRs, with a range from 23,224 to 690,600. V, J and CDR3 annotation of the TCR reads was performed with the Decombinator software suite. For the PS versus PT1 abundance plots, all samples were subsampled to the same number of TCRs (28,000). TCRs were defined as expanded if absent before sensitization and observed at least eight times at the 2-week time point. The public reads were run again by TCRdb, first through fastp at Q25 and then through MiXCR, and only productive beta chains were kept. When rows share a CDR3 protein, they turn into one entry using the most common DNA and genes. These V and J calls originate from TCRdb's pipeline instead of the authors' own analysis. The sample table contains fewer than 100,000 distinct CDR3 sequences; only one count was recorded for 11% of them. Approximately 1.4% of the sample is taken by the ten largest.

This record belongs to a study of human T cells and chemical hapten exposure (dated by TCRdb to about 2021). Broadly, across the study: For sensitization, 2% DPC in acetone was applied to an approximately 2 cm by approximately 2 cm area of upper inner arm skin. Patients additionally received weekly therapeutic DPC doses to the scalp throughout the approximately 22-week study period. Patch testing on the upper back used Finn chambers containing 0.01% DPC, with scoring done after 6 days according to International Contact Dermatitis Research Group standards. Most of the patients in the cohort were female, and the cohort covered alopecia areata with under or over 50% scalp involvement, alopecia totalis and alopecia universalis. Libraries were pooled for sequencing, and variation in per-sample TCR yields was attributed mainly to small differences in library volumes within the pool. The study tracked peripheral blood TCR repertoire changes in vivo during primary and secondary sensitization to the hapten diphenylcyclopropenone (DPC) in alopecia patients. Blood samples were taken from patients before sensitization (week 0) and at 2, 6 and about 24 weeks after DPC sensitization. Nearly 30 alopecia patients provided blood for TCR sequencing at one to four time points (pre-sensitization, 2, 6 and 24 weeks). Here is what the overall study found, with its caveats: All patients had alopecia, a presumed autoimmune disease, so their immune response might differ from that of healthy individuals. Repeated subsampling changed both the strength of the expansion versus patch-test correlation and the threshold at which that correlation became significant. DPC sensitization did not change how many TCRs were above 1 in 1000 frequency, and no evidence was found of alterations in global repertoire structure. A positive correlation was found between the number of PT1 expanded TCRs and patch test score, with significance reached at thresholds 8, 16 and 32 but not 4. Compared with pre-sensitization or healthy control sets, expanded TCRs formed significantly more large CDR3 similarity clusters, which is consistent with antigen-driven responses.

From the cysteine up to the phenylalanine, the CDR3 has a length of 13 residues. Only CDR3 DNA remains: 39 bases, in frame from the first base. The V end loses 2 bases and the J end loses 9 bases, and a stretch of 11 bases separates them. From the germline V gene, CDR1 is ENHRY and CDR2 is SYGVKD. This sample's time point label indicates: patch test 2, 6 weeks after DPC sensitization. The intended sense of this specimen's treatment or condition label: therapeutic diphenylcyclopropenone sensitization with weekly scalp DPC. Blood at each patch-test visit was drawn before the patch test was applied. To be eligible, patients had to be aged 18 to 70, diagnosed with alopecia and judged suitable for DPC therapy, while pregnant patients were excluded. Total RNA was extracted from unfractionated whole blood that had been collected in Tempus Blood RNA tubes.

This material consisted of whole blood, taken in connection with sensitization to the hapten diphenylcyclopropenone (DPC). The sequence was obtained from a man younger than 30 with alopecia areata. Some clones in this sample may be carry-over from other donors' samples. The V gene is TRBV10-3 and the J gene is TRBJ1-5, with an unclear D gene assignment. The DNA sequence is given as TGTGCCATCAGTGAGAAAGTCGCGGGGCCCCAGCATTTT. Its amino acids are CAISEKVAGPQHF.